These 21 T cell receptor beta chains share one sample of origin, sequenced in a study of blood T cells in healthy people across ages. It was with a sample-barcoded 5' primer and a J-beta primer mix that a second PCR of roughly 7 to 11 cycles was run. TCRdb re-called the 5' RACE reads through MiXCR, storing one row per CDR3 protein. The table records almost 1 million distinct CDR3 sequences, roughly 51% of them present only once. Sample: blood. The receptors stem from a woman in her fifties or sixties in good health.

This chain uses TRBV3-1 with TRBJ2-3; D may be TRBD1 (6 bases). CDR3 length equals 18 residues. Germline V gives CDR1 LGHDT, CDR2 YNNKEL (reference sequence). V was shortened by 0 bases and J by 6 bases, with 22 bases between the two germline ends. The CDR3: CASSQEIRASDRGDTQYF. The CDR3 DNA sequence: TGTGCCAGCAGCCAAGAAATAAGGGCTTCGGATAGGGGGGATACGCAGTATTTT.

V gene TRBV4-2 combines with J gene TRBJ2-1; 14 positions agree with TRBD2. The germline gives CDR1 LGHNA, CDR2 YNFKEQ. This CDR3 comprises 15 residues. The V and J ends lost 3 bases and 8 bases, in that order; junction bases with no gene match: 3. For the CDR3, the DNA is TGTGCCAGCAGCCATGGACTAGCGGGAGGTGATGAGCAGTTCTTC. It specifies CASSHGLAGGDEQFF.

This clonotype was counted once. The chain is built from TRBV6-5 and TRBJ2-5, with D unclear. The CDR3 is 13 amino acids. V shed 6 bases and J shed 5 bases, with 13 bases lying between them. Germline-derived CDR1 and CDR2 are MNHEY and SVGAGI. Here the CDR3 reads CASSKAWMETQYF. The CDR3 nucleotides read TGTGCCAGCAGCAAAGCGTGGATGGAGACCCAGTACTTC.

The chain joins TRBV7-9 to TRBJ2-3, with 9 nucleotides matching TRBD1. Germline-derived CDR1 and CDR2 are SEHNR and FQNEAQ (reference sequence). This CDR3 is built from 14 residues. The junction had 5 bases not matched to a gene; V was cut back by 5 bases and J by 5 bases. Written as DNA, the CDR3 is TGTGCCAGCAGCATACGGACAGGGGAAGATACGCAGTATTTT. It translates to CASSIRTGEDTQYF.

The J gene is TRBJ1-5, the V gene TRBV28; D is uncertain. V was pared by 6 bases and J by 8 bases, with 8 bases between. Germline V gives CDR1 MDHEN, CDR2 SYDVKM. The CDR3 has 11 residues. The CDR3 is CASSHREPQHF. In DNA form, the CDR3 reads TGTGCCAGCAGCCACCGGGAGCCCCAGCATTTT.

The chain combines TRBV6-5 with TRBJ1-3; no clear D gene. The germline V and J ends were trimmed by 6 bases and 0 bases, with 12 bases remaining between them. This CDR3 has 15 amino acids. Germline lookup yields CDR1 MNHEY and CDR2 SVGAGI. CDR3 amino acids: CASSPREYSGNTIYF. CDR3 sequence (DNA): TGTGCCAGCAGCCCGAGGGAGTACTCTGGAAACACCATATATTTT.

A few counts support this clonotype. The chain combines TRBV27 with TRBJ2-7, with D perhaps matching TRBD2 (7 bases). The V gene's germline CDR1 is MNHEY and CDR2 SMNVEV (reference sequence). This CDR3 region has 15 residues. V shed 0 bases and J shed 2 bases, with 11 bases lying between them. CDR3 DNA sequence: TGTGCCAGCAGTTTATCGGGGGGGCCCCCCTACGAGCAGTACTTC. Amino acid sequence: CASSLSGGPPYEQYF.

V gene TRBV15 combines with J gene TRBJ1-5; 9 positions match TRBD1. This CDR3 has 15 amino acids. J was trimmed by 4 bases and V by 1 base; bases with no gene match: 2. Germline CDR1 LNHNV, CDR2 YYDKDF (reference sequence). This chain's CDR3 is CATSRGGQGNQPQHF. DNA of the CDR3: TGTGCCACCAGCAGAGGAGGACAGGGGAATCAGCCCCAGCATTTT.

This chain uses TRBV4-1 with TRBJ2-5, with TRBD1 matching over 10 bases. The DNA end is more similar to TRBJ2-7, so the J call may be wrong. Germline CDR1 is MGHRA and CDR2 is YSYEKL. The CDR3 loop spans 17 amino acids. CDR3 sequence reads: CASSQERGDRGRYEQYF. Here the CDR3 DNA reads TGCGCCAGCAGCCAGGAAAGAGGGGACAGGGGAAGGTACGAGCAGTACTTC.

The chain couples TRBV29-1 to TRBJ1-1; D is ambiguous. The CDR3 sequence is 10 residues long. The germline V gene has CDR1 SQVTM and CDR2 ANQGSEA. V was shortened by 8 bases and J by 3 bases, with 7 bases between the two germline ends. The CDR3 DNA reads as TGCAGCACCCGGGACACTGAAGCTTTCTTT. Protein: CSTRDTEAFF.

This clonotype was counted between two and nine times. CDR3 in amino acids: CSVSDPRHEQYF. Written as DNA, the CDR3 is TGCAGCGTATCGGACCCGCGCCACGAGCAGTACTTC. V gene TRBV29-1 combines with J gene TRBJ2-7; D not resolved. Trimming took 6 bases from V and 5 from J, leaving 14 bases between them. Germline assignment: CDR1 SQVTM and CDR2 ANQGSEA. This CDR3 comprises 12 residues.

This clonotype was seen at least ten times. J is TRBJ2-7 and V is TRBV12-3 or TRBV12-4; 7 bases line up with TRBD2. The ends lost 4 bases at V and 2 bases at J; junction bases unmatched: 5. This CDR3 has 14 residues. The CDR3 sequence is CASSSFGGTYEQYF. CDR3 bases: TGTGCCAGCAGTTCCTTCGGGGGGACCTACGAGCAGTACTTC.

The chain has TRBV20-1 and TRBJ2-7, with TRBD2 matching over 7 bases. The CDR3 is 16 residues long. CDR1 is DFQATT and CDR2 is SNEGSKA in the germline V gene (reference sequence). Trimming at V came to 0 bases and at J to 7 bases, leaving 15 bases not matched to a gene. CDR3 protein: CSARDRRGVLGSEQYF. In DNA, the CDR3 is TGCAGTGCTAGAGATCGACGGGGGGTTCTAGGTTCGGAGCAGTACTTC.

This clonotype was recorded only once. Relative to the germline gene, one junction end is altered; a read error may explain this. The V gene is TRBV15, the J gene TRBJ2-5; 16 bases align to TRBD2. Germline assignment: CDR1 LNHNV and CDR2 YYDKDF (reference sequence). The length of the CDR3 is 19 residues. DNA for the CDR3: TGTGCCGCCAGCAGAGTCTTCGGGACTAGCGGGAGGGCCGTAGAGACCCAGTACTTC. It codes for CAASRVFGTSGRAVETQYF.

This clonotype has at least ten counts. CDR3 DNA: TGTGCCAGCAGCTTAGATCCCAGCTCCTACGAGCAGTACTTC. It translates to CASSLDPSSYEQYF. The gene calls are TRBV11-2 and TRBJ2-7, with unresolved D. Trimming took 0 bases from V and 0 from J, leaving 6 bases between them. CDR1 and CDR2 (germline): SGHAT, FQNNGV. The CDR3 is 14 amino acids.

This rearrangement joins TRBV4-1 to TRBJ2-3; 8 nucleotides match TRBD2. The CDR3 has 16 residues. Germline values: CDR1 MGHRA, CDR2 YSYEKL. With V trimmed by 4 bases and J by 3 bases, 9 bases remained unmatched. CDR3 bases: TGCGCCAGCAGCCCCCGGACTGGCGGGGGGACAGATACGCAGTATTTT. The encoded protein is CASSPRTGGGTDTQYF.

As concerns this clonotype: This may arise from a read error, as a much more abundant clone is one base away. V and J are TRBV20-1 and TRBJ2-4; 8 bases fit TRBD2. The assigned J gene may be wrong: the sequence end matches TRBJ2-7 better. Germline CDR1 reads DFQATT; CDR2 reads SNEGSKA (reference sequence). This CDR3 is 16 amino acids long. CDR3 nucleotides: TGCAGTGCTAGAGCAACAGTAGCGGGATTTCGCGACGAGCAGTACTTC. It encodes CSARATVAGFRDEQYF.

This clonotype has a single count. The J gene is TRBJ2-4, the V gene TRBV7-6, with D possibly TRBD2 on 6 matching bases. Germline CDR1 SGHVS, CDR2 FNYEAQ. The V end was cut by 2 bases, the J end by 8 bases, with 10 bases between. This CDR3 has 13 residues. The CDR3 region is CASSLWEEDIQYF. The CDR3 region has the DNA TGTGCCAGCAGCTTATGGGAGGAAGACATTCAGTACTTC.

CDR3 residues: CASSLVRGNRDWADTQYF. CDR3 DNA sequence: TGTGCCAGCAGCTTAGTTCGAGGGAATCGGGATTGGGCAGATACGCAGTATTTT. This chain links TRBV7-2 with TRBJ2-3; maybe TRBD2 (5 bases). The CDR3 has 18 amino acids. Germline V gives CDR1 SGHTA, CDR2 FQGNSA. Trimming shortened V by 1 base and J by 4 bases, and 21 bases separated the two germline ends.

The table lists this clonotype with a few counts. J is TRBJ2-7 and V is TRBV27, with 10 bases identical to TRBD1. From germline, CDR1 is MNHEY and CDR2 SMNVEV (reference sequence). The CDR3 totals 14 residues. Trimming cost V 5 bases and J 3 bases; bases outside gene matches: 4. The CDR3 region is CASSRGQGIYEQYF. CDR3 DNA sequence: TGTGCCAGCAGTAGGGGACAGGGGATCTACGAGCAGTACTTC.

The V gene is TRBV6-2 or TRBV6-3, the J gene TRBJ2-7, with TRBD2 identical over 7 bases. The CDR3 sequence is 15 residues long. J lost 4 bases, V lost 2 bases, and 8 bases had no gene match. The germline CDR1 and CDR2 sequences are MNHEY and SVGEGT. CDR3 in DNA: TGTGCCAGCAGTTACCGGGGCGGGAGTGCTTACGAGCAGTACTTC. Protein: CASSYRGGSAYEQYF.